Presented here are 19 T cell receptor beta chains from one specimen sequenced in a study of blood T cells in healthy people across ages. A second about 7 to 11 cycle PCR used barcoded and J-beta primers. TCRdb re-called the 5' RACE reads through MiXCR, storing one row per CDR3 protein. The data hold approximately 800,000 distinct CDR3 sequences, with about 45% observed a single time. The source material was blood. The receptors were sampled from an older man in good health.

On this clonotype itself: The junction departs from germline at one end; a sequencing error may be responsible. V gene TRBV20-1 combines with J gene TRBJ1-2; D uncertain. The germline V gene encodes CDR1 DFQATT and CDR2 SNEGSKA (reference sequence). The CDR3 is made up of 13 amino acids. DNA for the CDR3: TGCAGTCGGAGCAAACCCTCTAACTGTGGCTACACCTTC. Protein product: CSRSKPSNCGYTF.

As DNA, the CDR3 is TGCAGTGCTAGACTAGAACCAGATACGCAGTATTTT. Translated, it gives CSARLEPDTQYF. The V call is TRBV20-1, the J call TRBJ2-3; D is unresolved. The CDR3 spans 12 residues. CDR1 is DFQATT and CDR2 is SNEGSKA in the germline V gene (reference sequence). Trimming stripped 2 bases from V and 4 bases from J, with 7 bases between.

The chain uses TRBV10-3 and TRBJ2-5; a weak D match, TRBD1 (7 bases). The end of the DNA aligns better with TRBJ2-7, so the J call may be wrong. CDR3 length: 13 residues. Germline V gives CDR1 ENHRY, CDR2 SYGVKD. In DNA, the CDR3 is TGTGCCAGCGGGACGGACAGGAGCTACGAGCAGTACTTC. This gives the protein CASGTDRSYEQYF.

This clonotype was found a few times. This chain connects TRBV12-3 or TRBV12-4 to TRBJ2-1; 8 bases line up with TRBD2. V dropped 2 bases and J dropped 7; count of bases not matched to a gene: 7. This CDR3 has 15 residues. CDR3 nucleotides: TGTGCCAGCAGTTTACAGCGGGAGTTTGTTAATGAGCAGTTCTTC. Translation: CASSLQREFVNEQFF.

In its sample, this clonotype was seen once. V is TRBV7-2 and J is TRBJ1-4, with TRBD1 as a possible D gene (5 bases). V gave up 3 bases and J gave up 5 bases, with 13 bases separating them. This CDR3 is 15 amino acids long. Germline CDR1 is SGHTA and CDR2 is FQGNSA. The CDR3 bases are TGTGCCAGCAGCTTTAAAGCGGCAGGGAATGAAAAACTGTTTTTT. Its protein is CASSFKAAGNEKLFF.

The chain employs TRBV20-1 and TRBJ1-1; tentatively, D is TRBD1 (5 bases). Germline V gene sequence: CDR1 DFQATT, CDR2 SNEGSKA (reference sequence). The CDR3 runs 13 residues. V lost 2 bases, J lost 4 bases, and 11 bases lay in between. The CDR3 here is CSARQGFTTEAFF. CDR3 DNA: TGCAGTGCTAGACAGGGTTTCACCACTGAAGCTTTCTTT.

A few counts support this clonotype. The rearrangement uses TRBV20-1 and TRBJ2-3; 7 nucleotides agree with TRBD2. Per germline, CDR1 DFQATT and CDR2 SNEGSKA (reference sequence). This CDR3 has 15 residues. Trimming at V came to 4 bases and at J to 6 bases, leaving 13 bases not matched to a gene. The CDR3 here is CSANVWREFFDTQYF. The CDR3 DNA follows: TGCAGTGCTAACGTCTGGCGGGAGTTTTTTGATACGCAGTATTTT.

In its sample, this clonotype was seen many times. The chain recombines TRBV7-2 with TRBJ2-4, with D possibly TRBD1 on 5 matching bases. Germline-derived CDR1 and CDR2 are SGHTA and FQGNSA. With 5 bases removed from V and 1 base from J, the gap between germline ends came to 21 bases. The CDR3 has 18 residues. Here the CDR3 DNA reads TGTGCCAGCAGCCCCCACTTCGACAGCCCTCGGGCCAAAAACATTCAGTACTTC. Translating it yields CASSPHFDSPRAKNIQYF.

J is TRBJ2-5 and V is TRBV9; tentatively, D is TRBD1 or TRBD2 (6 bases each). V lost 4 bases and J 11 bases, leaving 27 bases between the germline ends. The CDR3 extends over 16 amino acids. Germline assignment: CDR1 SGDLS and CDR2 YYNGEE. This chain's CDR3 is CASSLRRGETINEQYF. The CDR3 region has the DNA TGTGCCAGCAGCCTGAGGAGGGGGGAAACGATCAATGAGCAGTACTTC.

This clonotype appeared once. The rearrangement links TRBV12-3 or TRBV12-4 to TRBJ2-3; TRBD2 agrees at 8 bases. The CDR3 extends over 13 amino acids. Losses at the gene ends were 11 bases for V and 4 bases for J; bases not matched to a gene: 8. The CDR3 sequence is CAGGLAGSDTQYF. In DNA form, the CDR3 reads TGTGCCGGAGGACTAGCAGGTTCAGATACGCAGTATTTT.

The table lists this clonotype with a few counts. V is TRBV5-1 and J is TRBJ1-1; TRBD1 agrees at 10 bases. Trimming removed 4 bases from V and 5 bases from J; junction bases left unmatched: 11. The CDR3 length is 16 residues. Germline CDR1 SGHRS, CDR2 YFSETQ. The CDR3 nucleotides are TGCGCCAGCAGCGCGAAACCGGGACAGGGGATGACTGAAGCTTTCTTT. It yields the protein CASSAKPGQGMTEAFF.

This clonotype was detected ten times or more. The V gene is TRBV7-2, the J gene TRBJ2-3; 9 bases fit TRBD2. Trimming at V came to 0 bases and at J to 4 bases, leaving 8 bases not matched to a gene. This CDR3 has 17 amino acids. Germline lookup yields CDR1 SGHTA and CDR2 FQGNSA. CDR3 sequence (DNA): TGTGCCAGCAGCTTAGCGGGCGCGGGAGGGCCCTCAGATACGCAGTATTTT. Translated, it gives CASSLAGAGGPSDTQYF.

J is TRBJ2-3 and V is TRBV28; D might be TRBD1 (6 bases). The CDR3 consists of 13 residues. The germline CDR1 and CDR2 sequences are MDHEN and SYDVKM. V gave up 8 bases and J gave up 4 bases, with 13 bases separating them. The CDR3 loop reads CASQEQGSDTQYF. In DNA, the CDR3 is TGTGCCAGCCAAGAACAGGGATCAGATACGCAGTATTTT. The whole variable domain, filled in from reference TRBV28 and TRBJ2-3, reads DVKVTQSSRYLVKRTGEKVFLECVQDMDHENMFWYRQDPGLGLRLIYFSYDVKMKEKGDIPEGYSVSREKKERFSLILESASTNQTSMYLCASQEQGSDTQYFGPGTRLTVL.

This clonotype was seen many times. The chain couples TRBV10-3 to TRBJ2-1; 9 bases match TRBD2. V shed 4 bases and J 9 bases; nucleotides not matched to a gene: 4. Germline V gene data show CDR1 as ENHRY and CDR2 as SYGVKD. The CDR3 contains 13 residues. The CDR3 nucleotides read TGTGCCATCAGTGGTCTAGCGGGAAGTGAGCAGTTCTTC. Its translation is CAISGLAGSEQFF.

The V call is TRBV12-3 or TRBV12-4, the J call TRBJ1-5; D tentatively reads TRBD1 or TRBD2 (5 bases each). The assigned J gene may be wrong: the sequence end matches TRBJ2-3 better. The CDR3 contains 13 residues. The CDR3: CATQGGGGRPQYF. DNA of the CDR3: TGTGCCACCCAAGGTGGGGGTGGTAGGCCCCAGTATTTT.

The chain couples TRBV24-1 to TRBJ2-7; no definite D call. This CDR3 contains 12 residues. Trimming pared 9 bases from V and 5 bases from J, leaving 13 bases between. From germline, CDR1 is KGHDR and CDR2 SFDVKD. In DNA, the CDR3 is TGTGCCACCCCTGGGTCTATCCACGAGCAGTACTTC. Its protein product is CATPGSIHEQYF.

The chain employs TRBV9 and TRBJ2-1, with 9 bases identical to TRBD2. Germline CDR1 is SGDLS and CDR2 is YYNGEE. The CDR3 has 16 amino acids. The trim removed 4 bases at V and 0 bases at J, leaving 5 bases unmatched. CDR3: CASSRLSGSSYNEQFF. CDR3 nucleotides: TGTGCCAGCAGCCGACTTAGCGGGAGCTCCTACAATGAGCAGTTCTTC. Looking up the rest from reference TRBV9 and TRBJ2-1 gives the full variable domain: DSGVTQTPKHLITATGQRVTLRCSPRSGDLSVYWYQQSLDQGLQFLIQYYNGEERAKGNILERFSAQQFPDLHSELNLSSLELGDSALYFCASSRLSGSSYNEQFFGPGTRLTVL.

The V gene is TRBV6-6, the J gene TRBJ2-2; the match to TRBD2 covers 7 bases. Germline CDR1 reads MNHNY; CDR2 reads SVGAGI (reference sequence). This CDR3 comprises 15 residues. V lost 6 bases, J lost 6 bases, and 10 bases stayed unmatched. The CDR3 bases are TGTGCCAGCAGCCATCCCGGGACTACGGCCGGGGAGCTGTTTTTT. Its protein product is CASSHPGTTAGELFF.

With regard to this clonotype: A much larger clonotype is one base distant, so this may be a read error. The rearrangement links TRBV7-2 to TRBJ2-3, with 11 bases matching TRBD2. CDR3 length: 17 residues. Germline V lookup: CDR1 SGHTA, CDR2 FQGNSA. CDR3 nucleotide sequence: TGTGCCGGCAGCCATATTCGGACTAGCGGGTATCGAAATACGCAGTATTTT. Its translation is CAGSHIRTSGYRNTQYF.